These 4 T cell receptor beta chains came from one sample sequenced in a study of T cell responses to AZD1222 COVID-19 vaccine. The repertoire was sequenced with immunoSEQ multiplex PCR; TCRdb's copy has only in-frame clones and lacks some. The table includes roughly 180,000 clones, about 93% detected once. Sequenced material: peripheral blood, taken 28 days after the second AZD1222 dose. The origin of the receptors is an adult who received the AZD1222 COVID-19 vaccine.

This chain links TRBV6-5 with TRBJ1-1; possibly TRBD1 for D (6 bases). The CDR3 runs 15 residues. The V end was cut by 2 bases, the J end by 5 bases, with 15 bases between. From germline, CDR1 is MNHEY and CDR2 SVGAGI. The CDR3 spells CASSYRIQGDTEAFF. The CDR3 DNA follows: TGTGCCAGCAGTTACCGGATACAGGGTGATACTGAAGCTTTCTTT.

J is TRBJ1-1 and V is TRBV5-1, with D tentatively TRBD1 (6 bases). Germline assignment: CDR1 SGHRS and CDR2 YFSETQ. The CDR3 is made up of 13 amino acids. The V end lost 1 base, the J end lost 3 bases, and 7 bases lay between the germline ends. The CDR3 here is CASSLKGDTEAFF. CDR3 in DNA: TGCGCCAGCAGCTTGAAGGGGGACACTGAAGCTTTCTTT.

The CDR3 reads CASREGSSYNSPLHF. The CDR3 DNA reads TGTGCCAGCAGGGAGGGGAGCTCCTATAATTCACCCCTCCACTTT. The rearrangement joins TRBV3-1 (or the pseudogene TRBV3-2) to TRBJ1-6; a weak D match, TRBD1 (5 bases). Deletions cut 6 bases from V and 0 bases from J, with 9 bases between. CDR1 is LGHDT, CDR2 YNNKEL, per germline (reference sequence). The CDR3 extends over 15 amino acids.

The chain combines TRBV7-8 with TRBJ1-2; D is unresolved. Germline V gene data show CDR1 as SGHVS and CDR2 as FQNEAQ. The germline V and J ends were trimmed by 3 bases and 9 bases, with 8 bases remaining between them. The CDR3 is made up of 11 amino acids. The CDR3 nucleotides are TGTGCCAGCAGCTTCTTGGGTAGCTACACCTTC. Its translation is CASSFLGSYTF.